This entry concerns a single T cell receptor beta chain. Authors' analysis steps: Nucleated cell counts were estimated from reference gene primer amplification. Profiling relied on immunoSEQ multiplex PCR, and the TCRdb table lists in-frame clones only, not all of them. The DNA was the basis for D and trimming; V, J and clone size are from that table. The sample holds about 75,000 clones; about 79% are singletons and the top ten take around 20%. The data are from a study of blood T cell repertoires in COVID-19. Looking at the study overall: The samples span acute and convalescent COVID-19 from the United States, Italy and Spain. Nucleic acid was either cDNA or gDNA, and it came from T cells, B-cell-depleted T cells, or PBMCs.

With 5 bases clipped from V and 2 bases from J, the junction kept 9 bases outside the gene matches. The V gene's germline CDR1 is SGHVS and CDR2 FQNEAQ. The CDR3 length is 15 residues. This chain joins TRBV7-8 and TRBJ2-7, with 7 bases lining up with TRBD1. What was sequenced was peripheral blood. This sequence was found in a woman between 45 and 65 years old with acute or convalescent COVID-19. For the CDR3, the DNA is TGTGCCAGCAGCCGTAACAGGGGCGTTACCTACGAGCAGTACTTC. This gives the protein CASSRNRGVTYEQYF.